This entry concerns a single TCR beta chain. The target antigen is unknown. This entry belongs to a study of cytomegalovirus exposure and HLA in healthy donors. Whole-study findings and limits: Later work found that TCR association rates differed between HLA loci; DRB1 had the most and HLA-C the fewest. Later analysis revealed greater clonal expansion in HLA-associated TCR beta chains than in equally common others.

V gave up 1 base and J gave up 0 bases, with 14 bases separating them. CDR1 and CDR2 from the germline V gene are SGHAT and FQNNGV. The CDR3 runs to 17 residues. 13 Jbeta primers and 60 Vbeta primers were used for the PCR. Produced via immunoSEQ multiplex PCR; TCRdb's table is partial and in-frame only. Of about 160,000 clones listed, around 60% were seen once; the top ten hold 6% to 8.5%. The receptor's source is a woman aged 55-69 years in good health and CMV-seropositive. The chain joins TRBV11-2 to TRBJ2-3; tentatively, D is TRBD1 (5 bases). Sequencing used PBMCs. The CDR3 DNA sequence: TGTGCCAGCAGCTTAGTTACGGACACGTCAAGCACAGATACGCAGTATTTT. As protein: CASSLVTDTSSTDTQYF.